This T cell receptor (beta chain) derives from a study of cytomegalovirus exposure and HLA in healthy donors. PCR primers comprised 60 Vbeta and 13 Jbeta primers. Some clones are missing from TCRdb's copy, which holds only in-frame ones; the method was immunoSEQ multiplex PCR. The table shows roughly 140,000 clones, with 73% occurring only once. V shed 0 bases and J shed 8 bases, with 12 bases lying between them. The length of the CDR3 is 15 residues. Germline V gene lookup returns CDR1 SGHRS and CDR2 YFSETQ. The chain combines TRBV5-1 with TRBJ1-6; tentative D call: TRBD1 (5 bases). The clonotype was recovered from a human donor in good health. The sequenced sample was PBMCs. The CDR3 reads CASSLEGREDSPLHF. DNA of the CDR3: TGCGCCAGCAGCTTGGAAGGCAGGGAGGATTCACCCCTCCACTTT.